The entry below gives a single T cell receptor beta chain sequence along with its context. Antigen specificity is unknown. The data belong to a study of long-term antiretroviral therapy in people with HIV. Findings and caveats of the study: The data indicate that diversity increased after ART but remained below transplant donor controls.

The germline V gene encodes CDR1 WSHSY and CDR2 SAAADI. Trimming took 6 bases from V and 2 from J; bases not matched to a gene: 6. This CDR3 region has 15 residues. Sequencing relied on immunoSEQ assay v3.0, run at survey level. Profiled with immunoSEQ multiplex PCR; TCRdb holds only in-frame clones, not every one. This table holds tens of thousands of clones, approximately 90% found once. The input for sequencing was unsorted PBMCs, taken 5.2 years after starting antiretroviral therapy. This TCR was recovered from a woman aged 40 to 49 with HIV. The V gene is TRBV10-2, the J gene TRBJ2-1; TRBD2 matches 8 bases. CDR3 region: CASRRSGGAYNEQFF. CDR3 DNA sequence: TGCGCCAGCAGGCGAAGCGGGGGTGCCTACAATGAGCAGTTCTTC.